This passage covers 4 T cell receptor beta chains from one sample sequenced in a study of blood T cell repertoires in COVID-19. Profiled with immunoSEQ multiplex PCR; TCRdb holds only in-frame clones, not every one. The sample has some 180,000 clones; about 70% are singletons. The material sequenced was peripheral blood. These receptors came from a woman between 50 and 59 years old with active or convalescent COVID-19.

This clone was counted only a few times. The chain couples TRBV7-3 to TRBJ2-3; D perhaps matches TRBD2 (6 bases). The CDR3 length is 13 residues. V lost 8 bases and J 4 bases, leaving 13 bases between the germline ends. CDR1 is SGHTA and CDR2 is FQGTGA in the germline V gene. The CDR3 loop reads CASSGDGADTQYF. For the CDR3, the DNA is TGTGCCAGCTCGGGAGACGGGGCAGATACGCAGTATTTT.

CDR3 in DNA: TGTGCCAGCAGCGGTACCGGGACTAGCGGGAGGGCCGCCAATGAGCAGTTCTTC. Its protein is CASSGTGTSGRAANEQFF. J is TRBJ2-1 and V is TRBV9; the match to TRBD2 covers 16 bases. Germline lookup yields CDR1 SGDLS and CDR2 YYNGEE. The CDR3 is made up of 18 amino acids. V shed 3 bases and J 6 bases; nucleotides not matched to a gene: 9.

This chain uses TRBV30 with TRBJ1-1; TRBD1 aligns across 8 bases. Germline CDR1 and CDR2: GTSNPN and SVGIG (reference sequence). The CDR3 is 13 residues long. Unmatched junction bases numbered 1, after V lost 0 bases and J lost 4 bases. The CDR3 region is CAWSVGTGTEAFF. The CDR3, as DNA: TGTGCCTGGAGTGTAGGGACAGGCACTGAAGCTTTCTTT.

As concerns this clone: An end of the junction differs from the germline gene, which may be a read error. The rearrangement uses TRBV7-7 and TRBJ2-3, with TRBD2 matching 9 bases. In germline, CDR1 is SSHAT, CDR2 FNYEAQ (reference sequence). The CDR3 runs to 15 residues. CDR3 in amino acids: CASSRLTSGTDTQYF. For the CDR3, the DNA is TGTGCTAGCAGCCGCCTGACTAGCGGAACAGATACGCAGTATTTT.